This is a list of T cell receptor beta chains from one sample in a study of control samples from healthy donors and cancer patients. The repertoire was sequenced with immunoSEQ multiplex PCR; TCRdb's copy has only in-frame clones and lacks some. This table has about 120,000 clones, just under 90% appearing once. Source material: blood. These receptors originate from a man under 40 in good health. Both conserved end residues are part of each CDR3. The D gene is left open where the match is weak. A row's size may be missing; if present it is once, few, many or a size class.

>TRBJ1-1|12|once|TRBV4-2|.
TGTGCCAGCAGCCAAGGACGGGCTGAAGCTTTCTTT
CASSQGRAEAFF
>TRBJ1-1|13|once|TRBV4-2|.
TGTGCCAGCAGCCTAGGTCGGATAGGAGACGCTTTCTTT
CASSLGRIGDAFF
>TRBJ1-2|15|.|TRBV28|.
TGTGCCAGCTTGGGGGGGAGTACGAATCGTGAGGGCTACACCTTC
CASLGGSTNREGYTF
>TRBJ2-7|15|.|TRBV10-1|.
TGCGCCAGCAGTGAGTCGACAGAGAGCTCCTACGAGCAGTACTTC
CASSESTESSYEQYF
>TRBJ2-1|15|.|TRBV6-2/TRBV6-3|TRBD2
TGTGCCAGCAGTAAACTAGCGGGGGCCGCGGCTGAGCAGTTCTTC
CASSKLAGAAAEQFF
>TRBJ1-5|13|few|TRBV2|TRBD1
TGTGCCAGCAGCGATACAGGGGATCAGCCCCAGCATTTT
CASSDTGDQPQHF
>TRBJ1-4|17|.|TRBV7-2|.
TGTGCCAGCAGCTTCCGGGCGGCAGTGGTGTCCGATGAAAAACTGTTTTTT
CASSFRAAVVSDEKLFF
>TRBJ1-6|16|.|TRBV7-2|.
TGTGCCAGCAGCTTAACTGACTCCTCCTATAATTCACCCCTCCACTTT
CASSLTDSSYNSPLHF
>TRBJ1-2|14|.|TRBV2|TRBD1
TGTGCCAGCGCCTCGACAGGGGGTGTCTATGGCTACACCTTC
CASASTGGVYGYTF
>TRBJ2-5|15|.|TRBV7-2|.
TGTGCCAGCAGCTTAGCCAGGACAGTACAAGAGACCCAGTACTTC
CASSLARTVQETQYF
>TRBJ2-1|14|few|TRBV11-2|TRBD2
TGTGCCAGCAGCCTTAGCGGGGGCTACAATGAGCAGTTCTTC
CASSLSGGYNEQFF
>TRBJ1-6|12|.|TRBV11-2|.
TGTGCCAGCAGCTTAGGGAGTTCACCCCTCCACTTT
CASSLGSSPLHF
>TRBJ2-3|13|.|TRBV29-1|.
TGCAGCGTTGAGGCGTACCGCACAGATACGCAGTATTTT
CSVEAYRTDTQYF
>TRBJ2-5|14|.|TRBV29-1|TRBD2
TGCAGCGTTAACCTAGCGGGGGTGTCGGAGACCCAGTACTTC
CSVNLAGVSETQYF
>TRBJ1-3|16|once|TRBV5-1|TRBD1
TGCGCCAGCAGCTTGGCCAGGGGGACCTCTGGAAACACCATATATTTT
CASSLARGTSGNTIYF
>TRBJ1-5|16|once|TRBV7-8|TRBD1
TGTGCCAGCAGCTTAGGGGGGCAGGGGGAGTATCAGCCCCAGCATTTT
CASSLGGQGEYQPQHF
>TRBJ1-2|15|.|TRBV25-1|.
TGTGCCAGCAGTGACCCCGGACGGCCCGGATCGGGCTACACCTTC
CASSDPGRPGSGYTF
>TRBJ1-2|13|.|TRBV2|TRBD1
TGTGCCAGCGGGACAGTCTTTAACTATGGCTACACCTTC
CASGTVFNYGYTF
>TRBJ1-1|15|.|TRBV11-3|.
TGTGCCAGCAGCTTAGAGTCCGGGCGGAAGTCTGAAGCTTTCTTT
CASSLESGRKSEAFF
>TRBJ1-6|15|.|TRBV7-9|.
TGTGCCAGCAGCTTTACAGGGTCGGGGAATTCACCCCTCCACTTT
CASSFTGSGNSPLHF
>TRBJ1-4|15|.|TRBV5-1|.
TGCGCCAGCAGCTTGGCCCGACGGCGTGAGGAAAAACTGTTTTTT
CASSLARRREEKLFF
>TRBJ2-3|17|.|TRBV24-1|TRBD2
TGTGCCACCAGTGATTTAGGTCTAGCGGGGGGAGGAAATACGCAGTATTTT
CATSDLGLAGGGNTQYF
>TRBJ1-1|16|.|TRBV2|TRBD1
TGTGCCAGCAGTGGAGACAGGGGCGCGGGGAACACTGAAGCTTTCTTT
CASSGDRGAGNTEAFF
>TRBJ2-3|15|few|TRBV11-3|TRBD2
TGTGCCAGCAGCTCCCGGGGGGGAGACACAGATACGCAGTATTTT
CASSSRGGDTDTQYF
>TRBJ2-6|15|.|TRBV5-1|.
TGCGCCAGCAGGGTTCAGGGTAGTGGGGCCAACGTCCTGACTTTC
CASRVQGSGANVLTF
>TRBJ1-1|15|.|TRBV5-6|TRBD1
TGTGCCAGCAGCTTGTGGTCAGGGGGCGGCACTGAAGCTTTCTTT
CASSLWSGGGTEAFF
>TRBJ1-2|14|.|TRBV27|TRBD1
TGTGCCAGCAGTCCCTGGGACAGGGCGGAAGGCTACACCTTC
CASSPWDRAEGYTF
>TRBJ1-2|11|.|TRBV9|.
TGTGCCAGCAGCTTAAACTATGGCTACACCTTC
CASSLNYGYTF
>TRBJ2-4|13|.|TRBV29-1|.
TGCAGCGTTGAAGAGCGGAGTCGCGACATTCAGTACTTC
CSVEERSRDIQYF
>TRBJ2-6|15|.|TRBV5-1|.
TGCGCCAGCAGCTTTCCAGAGGCTGGGGCCAACGTCCTGACTTTC
CASSFPEAGANVLTF
>TRBJ2-5|14|.|TRBV5-1|.
TGCGCCAGCAGCATGGGCCCGGAGCAAGAGACCCAGTACTTC
CASSMGPEQETQYF
>TRBJ2-2|15|.|TRBV9|.
TGTGCCAGCAGCCTCGACCTGCAGGACACCGGGGAGCTGTTTTTT
CASSLDLQDTGELFF
>TRBJ1-1|13|.|TRBV9|.
TGTGCCAGCAGCGTACACCAGAACACTGAAGCTTTCTTT
CASSVHQNTEAFF
>TRBJ2-1|15|.|TRBV7-3|TRBD2
TGTGCCAGCAGCCCCCTAGCGGGGAGATACAATGAGCAGTTCTTC
CASSPLAGRYNEQFF
>TRBJ1-3|14|.|TRBV5-1|TRBD1
TGCGCCAGCAGCCCGGACAGGGCTGGAAACACCATATATTTT
CASSPDRAGNTIYF
>TRBJ2-3|14|once|TRBV6-2/TRBV6-3|.
TGTGCCAGCAGCCAGAGTATTCGCACAGATACGCAGTATTTT
CASSQSIRTDTQYF
>TRBJ1-3|14|.|TRBV30|.
TGTGCCTGGATTCTGGGTAGCTCTGGAAACACCATATATTTT
CAWILGSSGNTIYF
>TRBJ2-6|17|few|TRBV4-1|.
TGCGCCAGCAGCCTCAGGGAGGCAAGCTCTGGGGCCAACGTCCTGACTTTC
CASSLREASSGANVLTF
>TRBJ1-6|13|few|TRBV30|.
TGTGCCTGGAGTGTAATAGGAGTTTCACCCCTCCACTTT
CAWSVIGVSPLHF
>TRBJ1-6|14|.|TRBV6-1|TRBD1
TGTGCCAGCAGTGAAGCGGGACAGGGTTCACCCCTCCACTTT
CASSEAGQGSPLHF
>TRBJ1-2|14|.|TRBV19|.
TGTGCCTCGGAATCGCAGGGAAATGACGGTGGCTACACCTTC
CASESQGNDGGYTF
>TRBJ1-2|14|.|TRBV15|.
TGTGCCACCAGCAGAGAGGGGGTAGACTATGGCTACACCTTC
CATSREGVDYGYTF
>TRBJ1-2|15|.|TRBV29-1|.
TGCAGCGTTGAAGGTATGGCCGCGGCTAACTATGGCTACACCTTC
CSVEGMAAANYGYTF
>TRBJ1-1|14|.|TRBV30|.
TGTGCCTGGAGAAATGCTTTCATGAACACTGAAGCTTTCTTT
CAWRNAFMNTEAFF
>TRBJ2-3|13|.|TRBV7-3|.
TGTGCCAGCGGGGCCTCGACCACAGATACGCAGTATTTT
CASGASTTDTQYF
>TRBJ2-3|18|.|TRBV19|TRBD1
TGTGCCAGTAGTAGGGACAGGGCCTTACAATGGGGCACAGATACGCAGTATTTT
CASSRDRALQWGTDTQYF
>TRBJ2-3|18|.|TRBV18|.
TGTGCCAGCTCACCACGACTCACGCGGGCCCCTAGCACAGATACGCAGTATTTT
CASSPRLTRAPSTDTQYF
>TRBJ2-3|14|.|TRBV6-5|TRBD1
TGTGCCAGCAGTACACAGGGGGTGGTAGATACGCAGTATTTT
CASSTQGVVDTQYF
>TRBJ2-1|16|.|TRBV6-1|TRBD2
TGTGCCAGCAGTGAATTTGGCGGGGGAGCCTACAATGAGCAGTTCTTC
CASSEFGGGAYNEQFF
>TRBJ1-5|16|few|TRBV12-5|.
TGTGCTAGTGGTTTGGCGGGGGCGCCGGGCAATCAGCCCCAGCATTTT
CASGLAGAPGNQPQHF
>TRBJ2-7|20|.|TRBV4-1|TRBD2
TGCGCCAGCAGCCTTCTAGAGGGGCCCAGCGGGGGGCTCGGAGGTTACGAGCAGTACTTC
CASSLLEGPSGGLGGYEQYF
>TRBJ2-5|13|.|TRBV7-3|TRBD2
TGTGCCAGCAGCTCTAGCGGGGGGGAGACCCAGTACTTC
CASSSSGGETQYF
>TRBJ1-2|12|.|TRBV25-1|.
TGTGCCAGCAAAGCCCAGGGCTATGGCTACACCTTC
CASKAQGYGYTF
>TRBJ1-2|12|.|TRBV20-1|.
TGCAGTGCTAGTATTGGGGGGTATGGCTACACCTTC
CSASIGGYGYTF